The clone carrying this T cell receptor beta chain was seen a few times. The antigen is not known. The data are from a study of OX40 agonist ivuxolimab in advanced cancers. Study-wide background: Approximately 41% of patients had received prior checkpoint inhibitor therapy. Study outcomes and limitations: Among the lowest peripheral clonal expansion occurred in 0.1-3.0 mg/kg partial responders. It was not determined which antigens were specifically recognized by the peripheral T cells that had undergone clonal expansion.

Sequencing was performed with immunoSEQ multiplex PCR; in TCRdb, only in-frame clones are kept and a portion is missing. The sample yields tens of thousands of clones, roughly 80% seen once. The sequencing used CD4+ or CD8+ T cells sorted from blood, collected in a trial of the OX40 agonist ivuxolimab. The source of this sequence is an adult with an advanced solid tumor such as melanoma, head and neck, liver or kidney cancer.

The CDR3 loop reads CASRRTTTNEKLFF. The CDR3 bases are TGTGCCAGCAGGCGTACGACAACTAATGAAAAACTGTTTTTT. The chain employs TRBV2 and TRBJ1-4; D gene unclear. CDR3 length equals 14 residues. Germline V gene sequence: CDR1 SNHLY, CDR2 FYNNEI. V was pared by 6 bases and J by 0 bases, with 8 bases between.